This paragraph covers one TCR beta chain sequence. Antigen specificity is unknown. Sequencing targeted expressed TCRB transcripts, as all isolated RNA had been reverse transcribed. Sequencing was performed with immunoSEQ multiplex PCR; in TCRdb, only in-frame clones are kept and a portion is missing. Of 640,000 or so clones in the sample, 13% were seen once. This specimen comes from a study of beta chain features in type 1 diabetes. Findings and caveats of the study: Moderate but significant shortening of TCRB CDR3s was recorded in all four CD4+ subsets from Type 1 diabetes patients.

Material for sequencing was naive CD4+ T cells from blood. This TCR came from a man aged 18 to 30 with type 1 diabetes.

CDR3 DNA: TGCGCCAGCAGCTTGAGTCCCGGGGCGGGCAATCAGCCCCAGCATTTT. This gives the protein CASSLSPGAGNQPQHF. J is TRBJ1-5 and V is TRBV5-1; maybe TRBD1 (5 bases). Germline-derived CDR1 and CDR2 are SGHRS and YFSETQ. The CDR3 loop spans 16 amino acids. With 1 base removed from V and 2 bases from J, the gap between germline ends came to 13 bases.